This is a list of T cell receptor beta chains from one sample in a study of graft-versus-host responses after intestinal transplantation. These receptors lack a known antigen. Here immunoSEQ multiplex PCR was the method, and the copy in TCRdb shows in-frame clones only, minus some. The sample comprises 85,000 to 100,000 clones, 92% of which are singletons, and over 0.06% rests with the top ten. Specimen: unstimulated CD8+ T cells sorted from spleen or lymph node cells, collected before transplant. These receptors were collected from a human donor who was the organ donor for an intestinal transplant. The CDR3 runs from the conserved cysteine through the conserved F or W. D genes are given only for firm matches.

cdr3_nt cdr3_aa cdr3_length d_call j_call v_call
TGTGCCAGCAGCCAAGACATCTGGGACAGGACCCCCTACGAGCAGTACTTC CASSQDIWDRTPYEQYF 17 TRBD1 TRBJ2-7 TRBV4-2
TGTGCCAGCAGTCCCCCCAGGCCCAGGGGGAAACTGTTTTTT CASSPPRPRGKLFF 14 TRBD1 TRBJ1-4 TRBV6-1
TGTGCCAGCAGCTTAGATCTTACAGGGTCTGAAGCTTTCTTT CASSLDLTGSEAFF 14 . TRBJ1-1 TRBV11-2
TGCGCCAGCAGCTTGGTGCCAGGGGGCTTGTGGATTGAAGCTTTCTTT CASSLVPGGLWIEAFF 16 TRBD1 TRBJ1-1 TRBV5-1
TGTGCCAGAAGCTTGGGGACAGGGAACTACGAGCAGTACTTC CARSLGTGNYEQYF 14 TRBD1 TRBJ2-7 TRBV5-3
TGCGCCAGCAGCCAAGTAGTAACAGTAGACAATGAGCAGTTCTTC CASSQVVTVDNEQFF 15 . TRBJ2-1 TRBV4-1
TGTGCCAGCAGTTACGGCGGGTACAGGGGTGGTGAAGCTTTCTTT CASSYGGYRGGEAFF 15 TRBD1 TRBJ1-1 TRBV6-5
TGTGCCAGCAGCCGCGGGACTAGCGCTATTCAAGAGACCCAGTACTTC CASSRGTSAIQETQYF 16 TRBD2 TRBJ2-5 TRBV13
TGTGCCAGTAGTATAGAGGGTCGGAGGAAAGAGACCCAGTACTTC CASSIEGRRKETQYF 15 . TRBJ2-5 TRBV19
TGTGCCAGCAGCCAACATAGCGGGAGTGCCGCCTACGAGCAGTACTTC CASSQHSGSAAYEQYF 16 TRBD2 TRBJ2-7 TRBV14
TGTGCCAGCAGTACGGACAGGGGCTATGGCTACACCTTC CASSTDRGYGYTF 13 TRBD1 TRBJ1-2 TRBV6-1